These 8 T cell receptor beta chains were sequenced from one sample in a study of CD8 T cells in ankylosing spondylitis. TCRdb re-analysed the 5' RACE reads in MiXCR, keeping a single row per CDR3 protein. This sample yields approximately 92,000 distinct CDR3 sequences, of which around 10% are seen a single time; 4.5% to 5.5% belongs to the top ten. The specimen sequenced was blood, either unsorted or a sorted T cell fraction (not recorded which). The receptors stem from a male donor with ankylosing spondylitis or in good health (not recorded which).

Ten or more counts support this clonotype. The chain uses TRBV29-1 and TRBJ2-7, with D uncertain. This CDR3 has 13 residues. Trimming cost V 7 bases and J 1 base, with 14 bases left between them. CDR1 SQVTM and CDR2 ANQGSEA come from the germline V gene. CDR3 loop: CSAYHGSSYEQYF. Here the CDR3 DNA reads TGCAGCGCCTACCACGGGTCTTCCTACGAGCAGTACTTC.

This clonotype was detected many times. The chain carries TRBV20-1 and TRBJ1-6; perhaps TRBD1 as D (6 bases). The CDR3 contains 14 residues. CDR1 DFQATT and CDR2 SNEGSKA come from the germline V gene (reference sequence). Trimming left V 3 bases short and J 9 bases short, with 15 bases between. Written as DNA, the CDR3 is TGCAGTGCTAGGGGGGCACAGGGTACTTCACCCCTCCACTTT. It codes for CSARGAQGTSPLHF.

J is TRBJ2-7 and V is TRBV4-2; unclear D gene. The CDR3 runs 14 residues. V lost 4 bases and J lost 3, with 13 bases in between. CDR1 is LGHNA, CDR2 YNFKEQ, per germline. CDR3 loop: CASSPARIFYEQYF. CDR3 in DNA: TGTGCCAGCAGCCCCGCGCGCATCTTCTACGAGCAGTACTTC.

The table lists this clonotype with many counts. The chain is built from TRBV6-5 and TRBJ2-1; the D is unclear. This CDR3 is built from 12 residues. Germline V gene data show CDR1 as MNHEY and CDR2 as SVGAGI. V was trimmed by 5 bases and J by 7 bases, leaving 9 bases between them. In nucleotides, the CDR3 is TGTGCCAGCAGTACCCTACCGAATGAGCAGTTCTTC. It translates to CASSTLPNEQFF.

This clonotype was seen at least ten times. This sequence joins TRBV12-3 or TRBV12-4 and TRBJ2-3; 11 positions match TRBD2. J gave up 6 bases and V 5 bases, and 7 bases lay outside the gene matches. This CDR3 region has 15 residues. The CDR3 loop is CASSQLAGVGDTQYF. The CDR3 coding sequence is TGTGCCAGCAGTCAACTAGCGGGGGTTGGGGATACGCAGTATTTT.

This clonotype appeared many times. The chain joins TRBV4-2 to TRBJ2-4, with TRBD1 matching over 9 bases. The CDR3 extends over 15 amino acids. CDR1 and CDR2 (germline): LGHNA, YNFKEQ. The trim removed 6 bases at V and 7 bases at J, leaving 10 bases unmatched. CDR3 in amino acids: CASSPGTGSANIQYF. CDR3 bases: TGTGCCAGCAGTCCCGGGACAGGGTCAGCTAACATTCAGTACTTC.

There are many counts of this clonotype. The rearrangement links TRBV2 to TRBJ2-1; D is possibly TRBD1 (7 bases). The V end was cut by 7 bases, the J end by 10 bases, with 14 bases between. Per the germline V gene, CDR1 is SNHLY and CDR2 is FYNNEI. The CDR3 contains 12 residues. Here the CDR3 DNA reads TGTGCCAGCAAGGGGGAGGACAGGGAGCAGTTCTTC. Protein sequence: CASKGEDREQFF.

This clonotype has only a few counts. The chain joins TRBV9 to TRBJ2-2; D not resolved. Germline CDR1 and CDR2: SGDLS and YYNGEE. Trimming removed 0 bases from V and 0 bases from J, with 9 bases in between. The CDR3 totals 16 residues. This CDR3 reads CASSVDSAANTGELFF. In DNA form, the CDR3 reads TGTGCCAGCAGCGTAGACAGTGCCGCGAACACCGGGGAGCTGTTTTTT.